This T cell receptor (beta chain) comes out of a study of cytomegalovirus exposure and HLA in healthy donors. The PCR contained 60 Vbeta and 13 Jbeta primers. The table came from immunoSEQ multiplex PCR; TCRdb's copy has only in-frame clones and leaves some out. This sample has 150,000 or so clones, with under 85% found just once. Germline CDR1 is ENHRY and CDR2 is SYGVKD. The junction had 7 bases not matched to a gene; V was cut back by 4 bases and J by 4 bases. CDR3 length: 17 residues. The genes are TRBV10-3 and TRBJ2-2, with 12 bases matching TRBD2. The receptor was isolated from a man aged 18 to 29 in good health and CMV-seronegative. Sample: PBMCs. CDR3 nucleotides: TGTGCCATCAGTGGCCTAGCGGGGGGGCCGGGCACCGGGGAGCTGTTTTTT. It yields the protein CAISGLAGGPGTGELFF.